The present entry profiles one T cell receptor (beta chain) with its context. The J segment lost 4 bases and the V segment lost 5 bases, leaving 6 bases of the junction unmatched. The V gene's germline CDR1 is SEHNR and CDR2 FQNEAQ (reference sequence). This CDR3 has 15 residues. This specimen comes from a study of control samples from healthy donors and cancer patients. TCRdb's table, derived via immunoSEQ multiplex PCR, lists solely in-frame clones and lacks some. This sample has about 220,000 clones, with just under 95% found just once. The rearrangement joins TRBV7-9 to TRBJ2-3; TRBD2 agrees at 10 bases. The sample taken for sequencing was blood. The TCR was taken from a man in his fifties or sixties in good health. CDR3 in amino acids: CASSLLAGGADTQYF. In nucleotides, the CDR3 is TGTGCCAGCAGCCTTTTAGCGGGGGGTGCAGATACGCAGTATTTT.